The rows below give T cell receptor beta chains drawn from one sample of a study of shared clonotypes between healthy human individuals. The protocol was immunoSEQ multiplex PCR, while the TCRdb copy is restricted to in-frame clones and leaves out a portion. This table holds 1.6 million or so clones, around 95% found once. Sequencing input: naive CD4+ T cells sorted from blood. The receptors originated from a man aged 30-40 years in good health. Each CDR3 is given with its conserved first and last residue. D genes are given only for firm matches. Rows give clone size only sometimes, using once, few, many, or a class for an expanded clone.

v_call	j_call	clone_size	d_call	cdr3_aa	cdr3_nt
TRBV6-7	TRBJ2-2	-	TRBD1	CASSYSRGPGELFF	TGTGCCAGCAGTTACAGCAGGGGGCCCGGGGAGCTGTTTTTT
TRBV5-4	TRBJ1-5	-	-	CASSLAPTNQPQHF	TGTGCCAGCAGCTTGGCGCCGACTAATCAGCCCCAGCATTTT
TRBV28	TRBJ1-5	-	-	CASSTGGTYQPQHF	TGTGCCAGCAGTACGGGAGGGACGTATCAGCCCCAGCATTTT
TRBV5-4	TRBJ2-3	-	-	CASSLSMTDSDTQYF	TGTGCCAGCAGCCTTTCGATGACAGATTCAGATACGCAGTATTTT
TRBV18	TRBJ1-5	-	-	CASSREGQPQHF	TGTGCCAGCTCACGGGAGGGTCAGCCCCAGCATTTT
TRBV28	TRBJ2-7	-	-	CASSLLRDEQYF	TGTGCCAGCAGTCTTCTTAGGGACGAGCAGTACTTC
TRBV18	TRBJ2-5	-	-	CASSPRGREQETQYF	TGTGCCAGCTCACCACGTGGTAGGGAACAAGAGACCCAGTACTTC
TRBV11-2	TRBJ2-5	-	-	CASSMVASGTQYF	TGTGCCAGCAGCATGGTAGCGAGCGGGACCCAGTACTTC
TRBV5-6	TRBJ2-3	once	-	CASSDGRRGSTDTQYF	TGTGCCAGCAGCGATGGTCGGCGGGGAAGCACAGATACGCAGTATTTT
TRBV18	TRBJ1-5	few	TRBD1	CASSPRTGPQPQHF	TGTGCCAGCTCACCAAGGACAGGGCCCCAGCCCCAGCATTTT
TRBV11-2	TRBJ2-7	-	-	CASSLIWAGSSYEQYF	TGTGCCAGCAGCTTAATTTGGGCGGGTTCCTCCTACGAGCAGTACTTC
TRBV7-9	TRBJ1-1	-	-	CASTPWQGDTEAFF	TGTGCCAGCACCCCTTGGCAGGGTGACACTGAAGCTTTCTTT
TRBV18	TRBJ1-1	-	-	CASSPGPPSNTEAFF	TGTGCCAGCTCCCCCGGACCACCCTCGAACACTGAAGCTTTCTTT
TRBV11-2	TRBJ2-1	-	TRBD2	CASSLRRGDSVSYNEQFF	TGTGCCAGCAGCTTGAGGCGGGGGGACTCTGTATCTTACAATGAGCAGTTCTTC
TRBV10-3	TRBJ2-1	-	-	CAISESGEGANEQFF	TGTGCCATCAGTGAATCAGGGGAAGGGGCCAATGAGCAGTTCTTC
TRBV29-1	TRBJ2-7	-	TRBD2	CSVGAGGPVEQYF	TGCAGCGTTGGTGCGGGAGGGCCGGTCGAGCAGTACTTC
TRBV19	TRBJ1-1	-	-	CASTQIGVSYAFF	TGTGCCAGTACCCAAATAGGGGTATCATATGCTTTCTTT
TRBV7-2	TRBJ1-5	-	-	CASSLDSNQPQHF	TGTGCCAGCAGCTTAGATAGCAATCAGCCCCAGCATTTT
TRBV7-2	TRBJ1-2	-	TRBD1	CASSLSGTGYGFGGYTF	TGTGCCAGCAGCTTGTCCGGGACAGGGTATGGGTTCGGAGGCTACACCTTC
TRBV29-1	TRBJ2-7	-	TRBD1	CSAAPTGRGYEQYF	TGCAGCGCTGCTCCGACAGGGCGAGGGTACGAGCAGTACTTC
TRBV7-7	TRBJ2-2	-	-	CASSSRTAGELFF	TGTGCCAGCAGCTCCCGGACAGCAGGGGAGCTGTTTTTT
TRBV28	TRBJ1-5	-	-	CASSDNNQPQHF	TGTGCCAGCAGCGACAACAATCAGCCCCAGCATTTT
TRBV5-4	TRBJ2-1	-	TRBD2	CASSGGGTSGTRTYNEQFF	TGTGCCAGCAGCGGGGGAGGGACTAGCGGGACTCGGACCTACAATGAGCAGTTCTTC
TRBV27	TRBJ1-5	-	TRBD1	CASSPRQGPSNQPQHF	TGTGCCAGCAGTCCGCGACAGGGGCCAAGCAATCAGCCCCAGCATTTT
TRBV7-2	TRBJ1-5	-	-	CASSLRMNQPQHF	TGTGCCAGCAGCTTGAGAATGAATCAGCCCCAGCATTTT
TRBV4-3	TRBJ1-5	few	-	CASSQGPSGGQPQHF	TGCGCCAGCAGCCAAGGGCCCTCGGGGGGCCAGCCCCAGCATTTT
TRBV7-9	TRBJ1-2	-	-	CASSLASATNYGYTF	TGTGCCAGCAGCTTAGCGTCCGCGACGAACTATGGCTACACCTTC
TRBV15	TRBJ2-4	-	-	CATSMVTDLKNIQYF	TGTGCCACCAGCATGGTAACAGACCTCAAAAACATTCAGTACTTC
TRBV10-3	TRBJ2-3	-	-	CAISGGVGSKTDTQYF	TGTGCCATCAGTGGAGGGGTCGGCTCCAAGACAGATACGCAGTATTTT
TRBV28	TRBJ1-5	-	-	CASSVNKWDQPQHF	TGTGCCAGCAGTGTCAACAAGTGGGATCAGCCCCAGCATTTT
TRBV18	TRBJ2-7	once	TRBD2	CASSPLASGSESYEQYF	TGTGCCAGCTCACCACTCGCTAGCGGGAGTGAGTCCTACGAGCAGTACTTC
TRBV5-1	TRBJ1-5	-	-	CASSMDWGGNQPQHF	TGCGCCAGCAGCATGGATTGGGGTGGCAATCAGCCCCAGCATTTT
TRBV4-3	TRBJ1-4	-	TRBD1	CASSRTGGNEKLFF	TGCGCCAGCAGCCGGACAGGGGGAAATGAAAAACTGTTTTTT
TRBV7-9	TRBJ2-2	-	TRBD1	CASTTGTGNTGELFF	TGTGCCAGCACGACCGGGACAGGGAACACCGGGGAGCTGTTTTTT
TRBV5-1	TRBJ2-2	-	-	CASSLTMGDTGELFF	TGCGCCAGCAGCTTGACTATGGGAGACACCGGGGAGCTGTTTTTT
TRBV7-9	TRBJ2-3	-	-	CASSPQDTQYF	TGTGCCAGCAGCCCCCAAGATACGCAGTATTTT
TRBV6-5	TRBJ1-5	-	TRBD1	CASSPLGTGGKPQHF	TGTGCCAGCAGTCCGCTAGGGACAGGGGGTAAGCCCCAGCATTTT
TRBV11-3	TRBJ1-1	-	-	CASSSGRWDTEAFF	TGTGCCAGCAGCTCCGGACGCTGGGACACTGAAGCTTTCTTT
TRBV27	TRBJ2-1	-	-	CASSSRLVVGAIDEQFF	TGTGCCAGCAGTTCCCGACTAGTCGTGGGGGCGATCGATGAGCAGTTCTTC